The 12 T cell receptor beta chains presented below share a single source sample, sequenced in a study of tumor and adjacent non-tumor tissue in lung cancer. TCRbeta libraries were built with three rounds of nested PCR, modified from ARM-PCR. Via MiXCR, TCRdb re-called the multiplex PCR reads, giving one row per CDR3 protein. The sample has about 85,000 distinct CDR3 sequences, around three fifths seen once; the top ten hold roughly 14%. No cell sorting was done before RNA was extracted from the tissue. Sequencing input: lung tumor tissue. The receptors derive from a man aged 70 or older with non-small cell lung cancer.

Turning to this clonotype: It is likely a read error, because the conserved phenylalanine at the end of the CDR3 is missing. The chain couples TRBV11-2 to TRBJ2-5, with D unresolved. Germline V gives CDR1 SGHAT, CDR2 FQNNGV. The CDR3 sequence is 15 residues long. CDR3 loop: CANSLGAAFSETQYL. In nucleotides, the CDR3 is TGTGCCAACAGCTTAGGTGCGGCCTTCTCGGAGACCCAGTACTTA.

A word on this clonotype: Since a much larger clone is just one base distant, this may be a read error. The chain carries TRBV11-1 and TRBJ2-5; D may correspond to TRBD1 or TRBD2 (8 bases each). The CDR3 sequence is 15 residues long. Per the germline V gene, CDR1 is SGHAT and CDR2 is FQDESV (reference sequence). DNA of the CDR3: TGCGCCAGCAGCCCGGGGGGGACAGGACAAGATACCCAGTACTTC. As protein: CASSPGGTGQDTQYF.

This clonotype showed up just a few times. The J gene is TRBJ2-7, the V gene TRBV28, with TRBD2 as a possible D gene (6 bases). CDR1 MDHEN and CDR2 SYDVKM come from the germline V gene. This CDR3 is 14 amino acids long. V dropped 6 bases and J dropped 0 bases, with 12 bases sitting between them. The DNA for the CDR3 is TGTGCCAGCAGACCTGCGGGATCCTCCTACGAGCAGTACTTC. Its translation: CASRPAGSSYEQYF.

As for this clonotype: A much more abundant neighbour one base away suggests this may be a read error. The gene calls are TRBV29-1 and TRBJ1-2; D remains ambiguous. With 4 bases removed from V and 4 bases from J, the gap between germline ends came to 10 bases. From germline, CDR1 is SQVTM and CDR2 ANQGSEA. This CDR3 has 12 amino acids. The CDR3 loop reads CSVGGVVYGYTF. In DNA, the CDR3 is TGCAGCGTTGGTGGGGTAGTCTATGGCTACACCTTC. The whole variable domain, remainder taken from reference TRBV29-1 and TRBJ1-2, is SAVISQKPSRDICQRGTSLTIQCQVDSQVTMMFWYRQQPGQSLTLIATANQGSEATYESGFVIDKFPISRPNLTFSTLTVSNMSPEDSSIYLCSVGGVVYGYTFGSGTRLTVV.

The chain couples TRBV6-1 to TRBJ2-7, with D maybe TRBD1 (6 bases). This CDR3 is built from 14 residues. The germline V and J ends were trimmed by 6 bases and 7 bases, with 19 bases remaining between them. CDR1 and CDR2 from the germline V gene are MNHNS and SASEGT. Here the CDR3 DNA reads TGTGCCAGCAGCCCAAGACAAGACAGGTATGAGCAGTACTTC. It is translated as CASSPRQDRYEQYF.

The table lists this clonotype with a few counts. Being one base from a much bigger clone, this may be a read error. The chain combines TRBV6-1 with TRBJ1-6, with D perhaps TRBD1 (6 bases). The CDR3 is 16 amino acids. Germline V CDR1 and CDR2: MNHNS, SASEGT. The ends were cut back, 4 bases at V and 5 bases at J, with 15 bases in the middle. The CDR3 nucleotides read TGTGCCAGCAGTGTACGCGGGGGCTTAGATAATTCACCCCTCCACTTT. As protein: CASSVRGGLDNSPLHF.

A word on this clonotype: A junction boundary mismatches the germline segment, possibly from a read error. This chain joins TRBV6-1 and TRBJ2-4; 10 nucleotides align to TRBD1. From germline, CDR1 is MNHNS and CDR2 SASEGT. CDR3 size: 14 residues. The CDR3 protein is CANSEGTGEDIQYF. The CDR3 nucleotides are TGTGCCAACAGTGAGGGGACAGGGGAAGACATACAGTACTTC.

A remark on this clonotype: The junction and the germline gene differ at one end; a read error may be behind it. The genes are TRBV4-2 and TRBJ2-7; TRBD2 matches 8 bases. The germline gives CDR1 LGHNA, CDR2 YNFKEQ. This CDR3 spans 15 amino acids. The CDR3 is CASSQVSSGPYERYF. CDR3 sequence (DNA): TGTGCCAGCAGTCAAGTGTCTAGCGGGCCCTACGAGCGGTACTTC.

This clonotype was seen a few times. The chain employs TRBV11-2 and TRBJ2-2, with D maybe TRBD1 (5 bases). CDR3 length: 12 amino acids. Germline V CDR1 and CDR2: SGHAT, FQNNGV. The CDR3 protein is CISSQGPGELFF. The CDR3 DNA follows: TGTATCAGCAGTCAGGGTCCCGGGGAGCTGTTTTTT.

V gene TRBV11-2 combines with J gene TRBJ2-1; 14 bases align to TRBD2. In germline, CDR1 is SGHAT, CDR2 FQNNGV. This CDR3 is 18 amino acids long. After removal of 6 bases from V and 9 bases from J, the junction contained 16 bases not matched to a gene. DNA of the CDR3: TGTGCCAGCAGGCGCAGACTAGCGGGGGGGCTAGGGGTAACTGAGCAGTTCTTC. This encodes CASRRRLAGGLGVTEQFF.

This clonotype was detected ten times or more. This sequence joins TRBV29-1 and TRBJ1-1; D not resolved. CDR3 size: 13 residues. Germline CDR1 is SQVTM and CDR2 is ANQGSEA. Trimming removed 7 bases at V and 0 bases at J, with 12 bases between. The CDR3 sequence is CSAAPGLNTEAFF. The CDR3 nucleotides are TGCAGCGCCGCTCCTGGGTTGAACACTGAAGCTTTCTTT.

This clonotype was observed a few times. This may stem from a read error, because a much larger clone lies one nucleotide away. Given the absence of the conserved phenylalanine or tryptophan at the CDR3 end, a read error is likely. V and J are TRBV10-3 and TRBJ2-1; D is undetermined. Germline lookup yields CDR1 ENHRY and CDR2 SYGVKD. V was trimmed by 6 bases and J by 6 bases, leaving 6 bases between them. There are 11 residues in the CDR3. The CDR3 is CAISLRNEQFS. In DNA, the CDR3 is TGTGCCATCAGCCTACGCAATGAGCAGTTCTCC.